In this sample, the clone carrying this T cell receptor (beta chain) turned up many times. CDR3 regions of TCR beta were amplified from RNA transcripts. Second-round multiplex PCR came after a first-round RT-PCR that employed HTBI primers. In TCRdb, the multiplex PCR reads were re-called with MiXCR into one record per CDR3 protein. Among 200,000 to 250,000 distinct CDR3 sequences listed, under 30% were seen once. The entry originates in a study of Graves' ophthalmopathy and Graves' hyperthyroidism. Moderate-to-severe activity, CAS at least 3, NOSPECS at least 4 and duration under 3 months characterized donors with ophthalmopathy. Other autoimmune diseases, uncontrolled infections, pregnancy or lactation led to the exclusion of patients. CDR1 SNHLY and CDR2 FYNNEI come from the germline V gene. The CDR3 spans 13 residues. Trimming took 6 bases from V and 6 from J, leaving 15 bases between them.

Sequenced sample: peripheral blood. This chain joins TRBV2 and TRBJ2-7; D may match TRBD1 or TRBD2 (5 bases each). The receptor's source is a man between 50 and 59 years old with Graves' ophthalmopathy. CDR3 DNA sequence: TGTGCCAGCAGCTCGACGGGGCCGGTCGAGCAGTACTTC. It is translated as CASSSTGPVEQYF.